This TCR beta chain was captured by sequencing in a study of siplizumab effects on memory and regulatory T cells. The study, taken as a whole, reports: Siplizumab brought about a significant reduction in alloreactive sequences traceable to unstimulated CD4+ memory cells.

The protocol was immunoSEQ multiplex PCR, while the TCRdb copy is restricted to in-frame clones and leaves out a portion. The sample shows about 100,000 clones, approximately 94% of them seen only once. Comments on this clone: Its specificity is unknown.

The sequencing sample was made of non-Treg CD4+ T cells sorted from blood. This receptor was taken from a human donor in good health.

The CDR3 is CASSVFREGTGETQYF. Written as DNA, the CDR3 is TGTGCCAGCTCAGTCTTCCGGGAGGGCACAGGGGAGACCCAGTACTTC. The chain couples TRBV18 to TRBJ2-5, with 8 bases matching TRBD2. Germline CDR1 KGHSH, CDR2 LQKENI. The CDR3 spans 16 residues. Trimming at V came to 5 bases and at J to 5 bases, leaving 13 bases not matched to a gene.